Listed below are T cell receptor beta chains from one sample, sequenced in a study of blood T cell repertoires in COVID-19. Clones were read by immunoSEQ multiplex PCR, and TCRdb kept only the in-frame ones, dropping some. Among 250,000 to 300,000 clones listed, around 90% were seen once. The sequencing sample was made of PBMCs or T cells enriched from blood (not recorded which). These receptors all come from a woman aged 30 to 39 who had recovered from COVID-19. Both conserved end residues are part of each CDR3. The D gene is left open where the match is weak. Size is stated for part of the rows, as once, few or many counts, or as a class when the clone is expanded.

CDR3 length	V gene	D gene	J gene	clone size	CDR3 protein	CDR3 DNA
14	TRBV6-4	TRBD1	TRBJ2-2	NA	CARSGDRDTGELFF	TGTGCCAGAAGCGGGGACAGGGACACCGGGGAGCTGTTTTTT
17	TRBV7-6	NA	TRBJ1-4	once	CASSLTGGLMPNEKLFF	TGTGCCAGCAGCTTAACAGGAGGGTTGATGCCTAATGAAAAACTGTTTTTT
14	TRBV18	TRBD1	TRBJ1-2	NA	CASSPAGQGYGYTF	TGTGCCAGCTCACCAGCGGGACAGGGATATGGCTACACCTTC
18	TRBV19	NA	TRBJ1-4	once	CASSIIWAGDPTNEKLFF	TGTGCCAGTAGTATAATTTGGGCGGGGGACCCAACTAATGAAAAACTGTTTTTT
12	TRBV30	NA	TRBJ2-7	once	CAWSTGIYEQYF	TGTGCCTGGAGTACGGGGATCTACGAGCAGTACTTC
16	TRBV6-1	TRBD1	TRBJ2-7	once	CASREFGQGATYEQYF	TGTGCCAGCAGGGAATTCGGACAGGGCGCCACCTACGAGCAGTACTTC
14	TRBV4-3	NA	TRBJ1-6	NA	CASSQDAGNSPLHF	TGCGCCAGCAGCCAAGACGCGGGTAATTCACCCCTCCACTTT
16	TRBV3-1/TRBV3-2	TRBD1	TRBJ1-6	NA	CASSQVPGTGGSPLHF	TGTGCCAGCAGCCAAGTCCCCGGGACAGGGGGTTCACCCCTCCACTTT
15	TRBV4-2	TRBD1	TRBJ1-1	NA	CASSRDGTGNTEAFF	TGTGCCAGCAGCCGGGACGGGACAGGGAACACTGAAGCTTTCTTT
13	TRBV6-5	NA	TRBJ1-2	NA	CASSLTGKRRNTF	TGTGCCAGCAGTCTTACAGGGAAGCGCCGGAACACCTTC
14	TRBV28	TRBD2	TRBJ2-3	NA	CASSLAGGPHTQYF	TGTGCCAGCAGTCTAGCGGGGGGGCCGCATACGCAGTATTTT
15	TRBV10-1	NA	TRBJ2-7	NA	CASKAPRLATYEQYF	TGCGCCAGCAAAGCCCCGCGTCTAGCGACCTACGAGCAGTACTTC
17	TRBV2	TRBD2	TRBJ2-1	NA	CASRGTSGGIPYNEQFF	TGTGCCAGCAGGGGGACTAGCGGGGGGATCCCGTACAATGAGCAGTTCTTC
13	TRBV25-1	NA	TRBJ1-2	NA	CATTDSGSVGYTF	TGTGCCACCACGGACAGTGGGAGTGTTGGCTACACCTTC